This entry lists 11 T cell receptor beta chains sequenced from one sample in a study of T cell responses to AZD1222 COVID-19 vaccine (dated by TCRdb to the early 2020s). The library relied on the immunoSEQ multiplex PCR assay. This immuneACCESS table, as held by TCRdb, lists in-frame sequences with V and J called but not all clones. Of the missing ones, under half trace to an unresolved V gene in checked studies; the others have no known cause. This sample holds about 120,000 clones; 93% were observed only once. Approximately 3% of the sample is in the top ten clones. The time point tag for this specimen amounts to: baseline before first vaccination. This specimen was peripheral blood, taken on day 0 of AZD1222 vaccination. The receptors shown here come from an adult in good health.

The chain combines TRBV5-1 with TRBJ2-2, with no clear D. Germline-derived CDR1 and CDR2 are SGHRS and YFSETQ. Deletions cut 2 bases from V and 4 bases from J, with 6 bases between. The CDR3 has 13 residues. The DNA of the CDR3 is TGCGCCAGCAGCTTTAGTATCACCGGGGAGCTGTTTTTT. Its protein is CASSFSITGELFF.

V is TRBV11-3 and J is TRBJ2-2, with D perhaps TRBD1 or TRBD2 (6 bases each). Trimming took off 4 bases at V and 6 bases at J, with 15 bases between the two ends. The germline V gene has CDR1 SGHNT and CDR2 YENEEA. The CDR3 runs to 15 residues. CDR3 DNA sequence: TGTGCCAGCAGCTCTAAGGGGGGCGCGTCCGGGGAGCTGTTTTTT. It translates to CASSSKGGASGELFF.

The CDR3, as DNA: TGCAGTGCTACGTCAGGGGCAATAGCTTTCTTT. It yields the protein CSATSGAIAFF. The chain has TRBV20-1 and TRBJ1-1, with D tentatively TRBD1 (6 bases). The CDR3 totals 11 residues. V gave up 4 bases and J gave up 10 bases, with 13 bases separating them. Germline CDR1 and CDR2: DFQATT and SNEGSKA (reference sequence).

The chain joins TRBV7-6 to TRBJ2-7; D perhaps matches TRBD2 (6 bases). V shed 4 bases and J shed 2 bases, with 15 bases lying between them. Germline V lookup: CDR1 SGHVS, CDR2 FNYEAQ. The CDR3 runs to 15 residues. The CDR3 here is CASSSTTRFAYEQYF. For the CDR3, the DNA is TGTGCCAGCAGCTCTACGACTAGGTTTGCCTACGAGCAGTACTTC.

This sequence joins TRBV7-9 and TRBJ2-3, with 7 bases that match TRBD1. V shed 8 bases and J 3 bases; nucleotides not matched to a gene: 8. The CDR3 is 14 amino acids. Germline V gives CDR1 SEHNR, CDR2 FQNEAQ (reference sequence). The CDR3 coding sequence is TGTGCCAGCCTCGGACAGGACGTAACAGATACGCAGTATTTT. It specifies CASLGQDVTDTQYF.

CDR3 protein: CASSMDTGVNTEAFF. The DNA of the CDR3 is TGTGCCAGTAGTATGGACACGGGGGTTAACACTGAAGCTTTCTTT. V gene TRBV19 combines with J gene TRBJ1-1, with TRBD1 as a possible D gene (5 bases). Germline V lookup: CDR1 LNHDA, CDR2 SQIVND (reference sequence). The V gene lost 3 bases and the J gene lost 2 bases, with 13 bases spanning the gap. CDR3 length: 15 residues.

This chain links TRBV9 with TRBJ2-1; 7 bases agree with TRBD2. J lost 7 bases, V lost 6 bases, and 13 bases had no gene match. This CDR3 has 15 amino acids. Germline lookup yields CDR1 SGDLS and CDR2 YYNGEE. The CDR3 DNA reads as TGTGCCAGCACCCCTCGGGGGGAGGCGGGGAATGAGCAGTTCTTC. Residues: CASTPRGEAGNEQFF.

The genes are TRBV7-3 and TRBJ1-1; D uncertain. CDR3 length equals 13 residues. Germline values: CDR1 SGHTA, CDR2 FQGTGA. With 3 bases removed from V and 0 bases from J, the gap between germline ends came to 5 bases. The DNA for the CDR3 is TGTGCCAGCAGCTTTGCTATGAACACTGAAGCTTTCTTT. As protein: CASSFAMNTEAFF.

The rearrangement uses TRBV5-1 and TRBJ2-3, with D possibly being TRBD1 or TRBD2 (5 bases each). The V end lost 2 bases, the J end lost 2 bases, and 12 bases lay between the germline ends. In germline, CDR1 is SGHRS, CDR2 YFSETQ. This CDR3 comprises 15 residues. CDR3 DNA: TGCGCCAGCAGCTTTGGGGACCAGGCCACAGATACGCAGTATTTT. This gives the protein CASSFGDQATDTQYF.

This chain uses TRBV12-3 or TRBV12-4 with TRBJ1-3; no reliable D call. The V end was cut by 6 bases, the J end by 4 bases, with 7 bases between. The CDR3 is 12 residues long. In DNA, the CDR3 is TGTGCCAGCAGGGCACAGGGAAACACCATATATTTT. Its translation is CASRAQGNTIYF.

The V and J genes are TRBV15 and TRBJ2-7; TRBD2 agrees at 8 bases. The ends lost 2 bases at V and 0 bases at J; junction bases unmatched: 6. The CDR3 covers 16 residues. Germline V gives CDR1 LNHNV, CDR2 YYDKDF (reference sequence). CDR3 DNA sequence: TGTGCCACCAGCAGATATAAAAGCGGGAGCTCCTACGAGCAGTACTTC. As protein: CATSRYKSGSSYEQYF.